This is a list of T cell receptor beta chains from one sample in a study of PD-1 blockade in classical Hodgkin lymphoma. Data came from immunoSEQ multiplex PCR; TCRdb stores just in-frame clones and leaves some out. The data contain about 58,000 clones, 80% to 95% of them seen just once; the ten biggest clones take up less than 11%. Sample: peripheral blood mononuclear cells (PBMCs), taken before the second cycle of nivolumab. Source of these receptors: a human donor with classical Hodgkin lymphoma. CDR3s include the opening cysteine and the closing phenylalanine or tryptophan. The D gene is left open where the match is weak. The size entry is marked missing in some rows and otherwise reads once, few, many or a size class.

V gene,J gene,clone size,D gene,CDR3 DNA,CDR3 protein
TRBV29-1,TRBJ1-4,-,-,TGCAGCGCCTCGACAGACTCTAATGAAAAACTGTTTTTT,CSASTDSNEKLFF
TRBV6-6,TRBJ2-1,-,-,TGTGCCAGCACTCCAACACCTTCCTACAATGAGCAGTTCTTC,CASTPTPSYNEQFF
TRBV28,TRBJ1-1,-,-,TGTGCCAGCACCGGGGCATGGGACGACACTGAAGCTTTCTTT,CASTGAWDDTEAFF
TRBV7-3,TRBJ2-5,-,-,TGTGCCAGCAGCTTTGCAGGGTCCCCCTCACAAGGGACCCAGTACTTC,CASSFAGSPSQGTQYF
TRBV5-8,TRBJ1-1,-,TRBD1,TGTGCCAGCAGCTGGGGGACAGGAAGTTTTGGAGCTTTCTTT,CASSWGTGSFGAFF
TRBV29-1,TRBJ2-7,once,-,TGCAGCGCCGAGGACAGTAGCTCCTACGAGCAGTACTTC,CSAEDSSSYEQYF
TRBV29-1,TRBJ2-7,-,TRBD2,TGCAGCGTTGAAGATGGCGGCGGGAGGTGGGTTGAGCAGTACTTC,CSVEDGGGRWVEQYF
TRBV5-4,TRBJ2-3,few,-,TGTGCCAGCAGCCCCAGGGACTGGACAGATACGCAGTATTTT,CASSPRDWTDTQYF
TRBV19,TRBJ1-2,-,-,TGTGCCAGTAGTACGACCTCGGGTAACTATGGCTACACCTTC,CASSTTSGNYGYTF
TRBV5-1,TRBJ1-1,-,-,TGCGCCAGCAGCTTGCTTCAGGGGACGAACACTGAAGCTTTCTTT,CASSLLQGTNTEAFF
TRBV7-3,TRBJ2-1,-,TRBD1,TGTGCCAGCAGCCCAGAATACAGGGGAAGCGAGCAGTTCTTC,CASSPEYRGSEQFF
TRBV9,TRBJ1-1,-,TRBD1,TGTGCCAGCAGCCCCAGGACAGGGTTTAACACTGAAGCTTTCTTT,CASSPRTGFNTEAFF
TRBV5-5,TRBJ2-1,-,TRBD2,TGTGCCAGTGGACTAGCGGGAGAGAATGAGCAGTTCTTC,CASGLAGENEQFF
TRBV18,TRBJ2-7,-,-,TGTGCCAGCTCACCCGGGACGGCTACCCTCTACGAGCAGTACTTC,CASSPGTATLYEQYF
TRBV27,TRBJ1-1,-,TRBD1,TGTGCCAGCTCCAGGGGGGGGAACACTGAAGCTTTCTTT,CASSRGGNTEAFF
TRBV19,TRBJ2-7,-,TRBD1,TGTGCCAGTTCTTCAGGGGGCCAAGACCCATACGAGCAGTACTTC,CASSSGGQDPYEQYF
TRBV10-3,TRBJ2-3,-,TRBD2,TGTGCCATCAGCGGGCCTACTAGCGGGGCCACAGATACGCAGTATTTT,CAISGPTSGATDTQYF
TRBV27,TRBJ2-4,-,TRBD1,TGTGCCAGCAGTCCTAGGACAGGGGGCGACATTCAGTACTTC,CASSPRTGGDIQYF
TRBV6-1,TRBJ1-4,-,-,TGTGCCAGCAGTGAAAATGAGGGGAAACTGTTTTTT,CASSENEGKLFF
TRBV6-1,TRBJ1-4,-,-,TGTGCCACCCAGGGGTTTAATGAAAAACTGTTTTTT,CATQGFNEKLFF
TRBV9,TRBJ2-3,-,-,TGTGCCAGCAGCGTAGCTGACTTGTCTAGCACAGATACGCAGTATTTT,CASSVADLSSTDTQYF
TRBV5-4,TRBJ2-7,once,-,TGTGCCAGCAGCTTGTGGGCGGGCGAGCAGTACTTC,CASSLWAGEQYF
TRBV28,TRBJ1-1,-,-,TGTGCCAGCAGTGGCGATGCAGATCGGAACACTGAAGCTTTCTTT,CASSGDADRNTEAFF
TRBV4-2,TRBJ2-1,-,TRBD2,TGTGCCAGCAGCCAAGAGGCTAGCGGGAGCAATGAGCAGTTCTTC,CASSQEASGSNEQFF
TRBV27,TRBJ1-3,-,-,TGTGCCAGCAGTTTATCTCACAGGGGAAACACCATATATTTT,CASSLSHRGNTIYF
TRBV4-2,TRBJ2-5,few,TRBD2,TGTGCCAGCAGCCAAGATGCGGGACTAGCAATTCCAGAGACCCAGTACTTC,CASSQDAGLAIPETQYF
TRBV6-5,TRBJ2-2,-,TRBD1,TGTGCCAGCAGTTACCCCGGGACAGCCAACACCGGGGAGCTGTTTTTT,CASSYPGTANTGELFF
TRBV25-1,TRBJ1-6,-,-,TGTGCCAGCAGTGATATCGGGGAATACTCCTATAATTCACCCCTCCACTTT,CASSDIGEYSYNSPLHF
TRBV5-1,TRBJ2-7,-,TRBD2,TGCGCCAGCAGCTTGGCGGCTAGCGGGAGTGTCGTATACGAGCAGTACTTC,CASSLAASGSVVYEQYF
TRBV9,TRBJ1-4,-,-,TGTGCCAGCAGCGTAGACGGACAGCCTTATGAAAAACTGTTTTTT,CASSVDGQPYEKLFF
TRBV6-5,TRBJ2-7,-,TRBD1,TGTGCCAGCCTTGGGACAGGTCCTACCTACGAGCAGTACTTC,CASLGTGPTYEQYF
TRBV13,TRBJ2-2,-,-,TGTGCCAGCAGCTTTGAGGCGCCCGGGGAGCTGTTTTTT,CASSFEAPGELFF
TRBV18,TRBJ2-7,-,-,TGTGCCAGCTCCCCCGGGCGGGCCTACGAGCAGTACTTC,CASSPGRAYEQYF
TRBV19,TRBJ1-2,-,-,TGTGCCAGTAGTATAACTTGGGCAGGACAAGGCTATGGCTACACCTTC,CASSITWAGQGYGYTF
TRBV6-7,TRBJ2-7,few,-,TGTGCCAGGCGGGGCGGGACTCCCTACGAGCAGTACTTC,CARRGGTPYEQYF
TRBV5-1,TRBJ2-1,-,-,TGCGCCAGCAGCTTTCAAGGCGGGGACTCCTACAATGAGCAGTTCTTC,CASSFQGGDSYNEQFF
TRBV7-3,TRBJ2-1,-,TRBD2,TGTGCCAGCAGCTTAATCCTGATAGCGGGAGGGCCAACCCCCTACAATGAGCAGTTCTTC,CASSLILIAGGPTPYNEQFF